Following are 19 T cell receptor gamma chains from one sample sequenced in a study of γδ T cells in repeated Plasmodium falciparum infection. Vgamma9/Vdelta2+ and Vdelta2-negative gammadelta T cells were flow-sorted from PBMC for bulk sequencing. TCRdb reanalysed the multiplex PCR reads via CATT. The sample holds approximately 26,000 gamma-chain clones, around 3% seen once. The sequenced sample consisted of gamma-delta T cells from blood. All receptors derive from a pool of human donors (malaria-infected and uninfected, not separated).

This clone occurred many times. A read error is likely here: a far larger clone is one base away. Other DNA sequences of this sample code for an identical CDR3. The CDR3 DNA follows: TGTGCCTTGGATTCTTTGCGGGGCTTGTTACCCTGTAATAAGTTCGAACATGGTGCTTATTATAAGAAACTCTTT. Encoded protein: CALDSLRGLLPCNKFEHGAYYKKLF. The chain links TRGV9 to TRGJ1 or TRGJ2. As TCRdb names no J gene, one was assigned here on the basis of a DNA match to germline. Germline V CDR1 and CDR2: GITISATS, ISYDGTV (reference sequence). Losses at the gene ends were 9 bases for V and 3 bases for J; bases not matched to a gene: 47. This CDR3 region has 25 residues.

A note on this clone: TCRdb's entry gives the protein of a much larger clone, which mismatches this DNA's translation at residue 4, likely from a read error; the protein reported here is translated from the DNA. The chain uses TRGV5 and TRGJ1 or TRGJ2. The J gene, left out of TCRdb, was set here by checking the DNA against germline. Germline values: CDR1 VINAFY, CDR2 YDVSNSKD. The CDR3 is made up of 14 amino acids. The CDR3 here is CATRDRRAYYKKLF. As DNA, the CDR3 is TGTGCCACCCGGGACAGGAGGGCCTATTATAAGAAACTCTTT.

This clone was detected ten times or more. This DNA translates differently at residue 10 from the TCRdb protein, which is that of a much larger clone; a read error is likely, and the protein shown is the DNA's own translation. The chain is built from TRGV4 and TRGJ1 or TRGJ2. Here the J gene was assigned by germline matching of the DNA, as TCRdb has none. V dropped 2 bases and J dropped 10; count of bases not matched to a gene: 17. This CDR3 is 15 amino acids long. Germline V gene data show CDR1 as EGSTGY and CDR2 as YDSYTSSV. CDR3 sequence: CATWDDFWDHLKKLF. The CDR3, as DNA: TGTGCCACCTGGGATGACTTTTGGGACCACCTGAAGAAACTCTTT.

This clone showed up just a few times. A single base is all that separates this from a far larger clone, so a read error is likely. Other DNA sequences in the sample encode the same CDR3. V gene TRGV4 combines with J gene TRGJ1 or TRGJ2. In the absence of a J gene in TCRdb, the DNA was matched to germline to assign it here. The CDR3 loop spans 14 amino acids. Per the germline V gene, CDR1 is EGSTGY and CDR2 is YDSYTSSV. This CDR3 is CATWDGRVDYKKLF. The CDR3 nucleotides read TGTGCTACCTGGGATGGGCGAGTCGATTATAAGAAACTCTTT.

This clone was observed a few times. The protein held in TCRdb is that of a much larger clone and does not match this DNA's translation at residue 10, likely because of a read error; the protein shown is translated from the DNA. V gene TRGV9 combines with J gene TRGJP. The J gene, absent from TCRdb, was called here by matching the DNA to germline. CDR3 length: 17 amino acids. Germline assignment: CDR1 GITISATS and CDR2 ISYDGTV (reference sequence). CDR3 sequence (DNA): TGTGCCTTGTGGGAGGTCCTCCAAGAGTTTGGCAAAAAAATCAAGGTATTT. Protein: CALWEVLQEFGKKIKVF.

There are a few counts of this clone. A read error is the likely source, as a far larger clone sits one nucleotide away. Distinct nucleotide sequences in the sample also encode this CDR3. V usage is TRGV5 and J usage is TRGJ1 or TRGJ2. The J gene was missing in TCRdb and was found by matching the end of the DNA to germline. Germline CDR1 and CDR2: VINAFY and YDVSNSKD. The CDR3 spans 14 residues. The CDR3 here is CATWDRRAYYKKLF. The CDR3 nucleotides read TGTGCTACCTGGGACAGGAGGGCCTATTATAAGAAACTCTTT.

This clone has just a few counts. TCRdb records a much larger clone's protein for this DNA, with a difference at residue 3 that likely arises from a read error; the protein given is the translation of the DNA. The CDR3 DNA reads TGTGCCTCCTGGGACGGATTAACGCATTATAAGAAACTCTTT. Its translation: CASWDGLTHYKKLF. The chain uses TRGV2 and TRGJ1 or TRGJ2. TCRdb offers no J gene call, so here the DNA was matched to germline to obtain one. Germline CDR1 and CDR2: EGSNGY and YDSYNSKV. The CDR3 is 14 residues long.

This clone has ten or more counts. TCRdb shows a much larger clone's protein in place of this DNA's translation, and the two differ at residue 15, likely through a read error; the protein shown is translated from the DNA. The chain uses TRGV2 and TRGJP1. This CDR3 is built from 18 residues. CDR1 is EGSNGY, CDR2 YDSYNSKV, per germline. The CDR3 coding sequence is TGTGCCACCTCCCAGATGGCTCTTAAATATACCACTGGTTGGCTCAAGATATTT. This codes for CATSQMALKYTTGWLKIF.

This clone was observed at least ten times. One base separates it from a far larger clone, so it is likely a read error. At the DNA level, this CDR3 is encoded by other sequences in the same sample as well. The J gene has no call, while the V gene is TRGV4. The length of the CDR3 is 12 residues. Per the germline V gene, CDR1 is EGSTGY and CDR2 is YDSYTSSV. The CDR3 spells CATWDGHLRKLF. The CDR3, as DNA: TGTGCCACCTGGGATGGGCACTTGAGGAAGCTCTTT.

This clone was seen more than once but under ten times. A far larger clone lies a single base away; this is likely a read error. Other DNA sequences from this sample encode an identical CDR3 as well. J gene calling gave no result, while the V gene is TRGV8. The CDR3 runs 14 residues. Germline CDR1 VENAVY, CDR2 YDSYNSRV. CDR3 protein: CATWDNSNRDKKLF. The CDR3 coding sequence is TGTGCCACCTGGGATAATTCGAATCGGGATAAGAAGCTCTTT.

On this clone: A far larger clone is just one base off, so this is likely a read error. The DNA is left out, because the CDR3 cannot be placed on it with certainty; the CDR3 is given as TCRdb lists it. CDR3: CATWDGRRIIRNSLAVEQHLLSQVSIGRIQHF. V gene assignment gives TRGV2, but the J gene was left uncalled. Inclusive of both ends, the CDR3 amounts to 32 amino acids. CDR1 is EGSNGY, CDR2 YDSYNSKV, per germline.

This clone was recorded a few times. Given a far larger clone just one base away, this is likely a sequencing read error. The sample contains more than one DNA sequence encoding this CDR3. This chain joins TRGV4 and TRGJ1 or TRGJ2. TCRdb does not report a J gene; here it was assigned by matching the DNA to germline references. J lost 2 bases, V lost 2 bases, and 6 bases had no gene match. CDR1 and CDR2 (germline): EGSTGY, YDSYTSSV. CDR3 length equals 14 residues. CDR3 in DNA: TGTGCCACCTGGGATGCCCCTGATTATTATAAGAAACTCTTT. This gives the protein CATWDAPDYYKKLF.

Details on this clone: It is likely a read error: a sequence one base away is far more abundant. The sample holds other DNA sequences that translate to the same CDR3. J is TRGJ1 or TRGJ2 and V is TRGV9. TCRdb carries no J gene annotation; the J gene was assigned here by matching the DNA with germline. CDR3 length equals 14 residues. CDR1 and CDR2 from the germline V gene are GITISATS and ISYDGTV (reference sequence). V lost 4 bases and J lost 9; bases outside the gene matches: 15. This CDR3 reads CALWESTCRGKKLF. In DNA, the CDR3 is TGTGCCTTGTGGGAATCCACGTGCAGGGGTAAGAAACTCTTT.

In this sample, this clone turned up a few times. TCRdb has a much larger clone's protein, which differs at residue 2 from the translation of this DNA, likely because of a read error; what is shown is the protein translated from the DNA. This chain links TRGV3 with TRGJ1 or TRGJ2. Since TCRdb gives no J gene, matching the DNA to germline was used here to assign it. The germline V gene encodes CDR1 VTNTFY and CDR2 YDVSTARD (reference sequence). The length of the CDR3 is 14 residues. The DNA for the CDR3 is TGTACCACCTGGGACCTCGAGAATTATTATAAGAAACTCTTT. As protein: CTTWDLENYYKKLF.

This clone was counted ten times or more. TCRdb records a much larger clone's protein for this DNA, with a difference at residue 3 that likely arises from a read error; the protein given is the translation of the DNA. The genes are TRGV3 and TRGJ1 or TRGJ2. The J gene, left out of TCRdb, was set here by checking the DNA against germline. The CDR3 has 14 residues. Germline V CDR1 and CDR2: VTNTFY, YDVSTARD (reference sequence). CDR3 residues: CASWDRPEYYKKLF. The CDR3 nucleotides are TGTGCCTCCTGGGACAGGCCAGAATATTATAAGAAACTCTTT.

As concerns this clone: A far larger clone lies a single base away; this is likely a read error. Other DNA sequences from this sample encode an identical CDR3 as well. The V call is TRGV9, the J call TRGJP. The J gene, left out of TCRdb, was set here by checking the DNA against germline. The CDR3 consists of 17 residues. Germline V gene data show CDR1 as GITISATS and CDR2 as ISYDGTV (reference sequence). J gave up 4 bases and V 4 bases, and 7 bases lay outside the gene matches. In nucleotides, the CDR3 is TGTGCCTTGTGGGAAGGTAAACAAGAGTTGGGCAAAAAAATCAAGGTATTT. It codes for CALWEGKQELGKKIKVF.

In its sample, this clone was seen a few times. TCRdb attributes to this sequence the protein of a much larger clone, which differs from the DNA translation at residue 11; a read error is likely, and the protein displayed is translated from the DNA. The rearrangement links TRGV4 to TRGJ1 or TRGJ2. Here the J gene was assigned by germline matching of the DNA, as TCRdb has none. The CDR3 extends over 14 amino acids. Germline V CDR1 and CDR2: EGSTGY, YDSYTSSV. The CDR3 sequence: CATWDLTGYYRKLF. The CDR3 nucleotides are TGTGCCACCTGGGACCTGACGGGTTATTATAGGAAACTCTTT.

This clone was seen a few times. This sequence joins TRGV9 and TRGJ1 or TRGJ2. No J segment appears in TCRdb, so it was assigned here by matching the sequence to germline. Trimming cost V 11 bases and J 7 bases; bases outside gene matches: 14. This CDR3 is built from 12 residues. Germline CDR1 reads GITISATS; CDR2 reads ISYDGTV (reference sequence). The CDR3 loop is CACGRCRYKKLF. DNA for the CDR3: TGTGCCTGTGGGAGGTGTAGGTATAAGAAACTCTTT.

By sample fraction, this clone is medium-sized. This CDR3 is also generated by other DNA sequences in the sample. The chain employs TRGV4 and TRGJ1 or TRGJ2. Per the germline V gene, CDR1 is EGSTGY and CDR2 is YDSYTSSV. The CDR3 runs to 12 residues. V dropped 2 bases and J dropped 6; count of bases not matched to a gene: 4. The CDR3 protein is CATWDVGYKKLF. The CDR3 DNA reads TGTGCCACCTGGGATGTAGGTTATAAGAAACTCTTT.